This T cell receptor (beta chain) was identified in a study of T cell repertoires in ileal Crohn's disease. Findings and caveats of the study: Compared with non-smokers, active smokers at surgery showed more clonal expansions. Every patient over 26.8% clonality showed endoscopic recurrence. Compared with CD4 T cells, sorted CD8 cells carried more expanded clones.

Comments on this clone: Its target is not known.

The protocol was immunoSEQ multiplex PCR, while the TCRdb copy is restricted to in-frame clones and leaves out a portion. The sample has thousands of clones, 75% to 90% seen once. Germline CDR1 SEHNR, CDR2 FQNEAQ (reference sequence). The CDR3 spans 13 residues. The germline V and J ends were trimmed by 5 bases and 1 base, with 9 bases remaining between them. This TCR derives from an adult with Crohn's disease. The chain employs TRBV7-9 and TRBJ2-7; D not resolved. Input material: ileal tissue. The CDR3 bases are TGTGCCAGCAGCCTTCTGACATCCTACGAGCAGTACTTC. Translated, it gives CASSLLTSYEQYF. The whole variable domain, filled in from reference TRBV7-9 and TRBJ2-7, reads DTGVSQNPRHKITKRGQNVTFRCDPISEHNRLYWYRQTLGQGPEFLTYFQNEAQLEKSRLLSDRFSAERPKGSFSTLEIQRTEQGDSAMYLCASSLLTSYEQYFGPGTRLTVT.